The rows below give T cell receptor beta chains drawn from one sample of a study of blood T cell repertoires in COVID-19. Clones were sequenced by immunoSEQ multiplex PCR, and TCRdb holds only the in-frame ones, with some missing. The table lists 200,000 to 250,000 clones, roughly four fifths of them singletons. The sequenced sample was peripheral blood. The receptors here all came from a woman in her 40s with acute or convalescent COVID-19. CDR3s include the opening cysteine and the closing phenylalanine or tryptophan. A D gene is named only where the DNA matches it firmly. Only some rows state a clone size, as once, few, many or a class for expanded clones.

v_call: TRBV15
j_call: TRBJ2-2
d_call: TRBD1
cdr3_length: 16
clone_size: -
cdr3_aa: CATSRERTGGSGELFF
cdr3_nt: TGTGCCACCAGCAGAGAGAGAACAGGGGGCTCCGGGGAGCTGTTTTTT

v_call: TRBV6-5
j_call: TRBJ1-1
d_call: TRBD1
cdr3_length: 14
clone_size: -
cdr3_aa: CASRKRTGDTEAFF
cdr3_nt: TGTGCCAGCCGAAAAAGGACAGGGGACACTGAAGCTTTCTTT

v_call: TRBV11-2
j_call: TRBJ1-6
d_call: TRBD1
cdr3_length: 15
clone_size: -
cdr3_aa: CASSSRQGVNSPLHF
cdr3_nt: TGTGCCAGCAGCTCCCGACAGGGGGTTAATTCACCCCTCCACTTT

v_call: TRBV6-5
j_call: TRBJ2-1
d_call: TRBD1
cdr3_length: 15
clone_size: -
cdr3_aa: CASTPGGTGGNEQFF
cdr3_nt: TGTGCCAGCACTCCAGGCGGGACAGGGGGCAATGAGCAGTTCTTC

v_call: TRBV6-6
j_call: TRBJ1-2
d_call: -
cdr3_length: 13
clone_size: -
cdr3_aa: CASDLDSDLGYTF
cdr3_nt: TGTGCCAGCGATTTGGACAGCGACCTCGGCTACACCTTC

v_call: TRBV9
j_call: TRBJ2-1
d_call: TRBD1
cdr3_length: 15
clone_size: -
cdr3_aa: CASSVRGQPNNEQFF
cdr3_nt: TGTGCCAGCAGCGTCAGGGGGCAGCCCAACAATGAGCAGTTCTTC

v_call: TRBV4-3
j_call: TRBJ2-2
d_call: TRBD2
cdr3_length: 17
clone_size: -
cdr3_aa: CASSQEGLAGVIGELFF
cdr3_nt: TGCGCCAGCAGCCAAGAAGGACTAGCGGGAGTCATCGGGGAGCTGTTTTTT

v_call: TRBV5-1
j_call: TRBJ2-3
d_call: TRBD2
cdr3_length: 15
clone_size: -
cdr3_aa: CASFNTGGGTDTQYF
cdr3_nt: TGCGCCAGCTTCAATACGGGGGGAGGAACAGATACGCAGTATTTT

v_call: TRBV6-4
j_call: TRBJ2-3
d_call: TRBD2
cdr3_length: 16
clone_size: -
cdr3_aa: CASSDSTSGEADTQYF
cdr3_nt: TGTGCCAGCAGTGACTCGACTAGCGGGGAAGCAGATACGCAGTATTTT

v_call: TRBV12-3/TRBV12-4
j_call: TRBJ1-1
d_call: TRBD1
cdr3_length: 13
clone_size: -
cdr3_aa: CASGQGESTEAFF
cdr3_nt: TGTGCCAGCGGGCAGGGGGAGAGCACTGAAGCTTTCTTT

v_call: TRBV7-9
j_call: TRBJ2-5
d_call: -
cdr3_length: 14
clone_size: -
cdr3_aa: CASSLVGRSETQYF
cdr3_nt: TGTGCCAGCAGCTTAGTGGGCAGGTCAGAGACCCAGTACTTC

v_call: TRBV6-5
j_call: TRBJ1-1
d_call: -
cdr3_length: 15
clone_size: -
cdr3_aa: CASSYSADRGTEAFF
cdr3_nt: TGTGCCAGCAGTTACTCCGCCGACCGGGGCACTGAAGCTTTCTTT

v_call: TRBV24-1
j_call: TRBJ1-1
d_call: TRBD1
cdr3_length: 12
clone_size: -
cdr3_aa: CATEGAGGEAFF
cdr3_nt: TGTGCCACCGAGGGGGCAGGAGGGGAAGCTTTCTTT

v_call: TRBV19
j_call: TRBJ2-2
d_call: -
cdr3_length: 14
clone_size: -
cdr3_aa: CASSILANTGELFF
cdr3_nt: TGTGCCAGTAGTATACTAGCGAACACCGGGGAGCTGTTTTTT

v_call: TRBV5-8
j_call: TRBJ1-2
d_call: -
cdr3_length: 12
clone_size: -
cdr3_aa: CASSSYFQGYTF
cdr3_nt: TGTGCCAGCAGCTCCTATTTCCAAGGCTACACCTTC

v_call: TRBV9
j_call: TRBJ1-5
d_call: -
cdr3_length: 14
clone_size: -
cdr3_aa: CASSVGAGDQPQHF
cdr3_nt: TGTGCCAGCAGCGTAGGTGCAGGGGATCAGCCCCAGCATTTT

v_call: TRBV6-1
j_call: TRBJ2-3
d_call: -
cdr3_length: 17
clone_size: -
cdr3_aa: CASSEARGGARTDTQYF
cdr3_nt: TGTGCCAGCAGTGAAGCGAGGGGGGGAGCTCGCACAGATACGCAGTATTTT

v_call: TRBV30
j_call: TRBJ1-2
d_call: -
cdr3_length: 14
clone_size: -
cdr3_aa: CAWSVNRFKGGYTF
cdr3_nt: TGTGCCTGGAGTGTTAACAGGTTTAAAGGGGGCTACACCTTC

v_call: TRBV3-1/TRBV3-2
j_call: TRBJ2-1
d_call: -
cdr3_length: 15
clone_size: -
cdr3_aa: CASSQGRWSYNEQFF
cdr3_nt: TGTGCCAGCAGCCAAGGTCGCTGGAGCTACAATGAGCAGTTCTTC

v_call: TRBV4-3
j_call: TRBJ1-3
d_call: -
cdr3_length: 13
clone_size: -
cdr3_aa: CASSQRWGNTIYF
cdr3_nt: TGCGCCAGCAGCCAACGGTGGGGAAACACCATATATTTT

v_call: TRBV7-3
j_call: TRBJ2-7
d_call: -
cdr3_length: 14
clone_size: -
cdr3_aa: CASSPMAGVYEQYF
cdr3_nt: TGTGCCAGCAGCCCGATGGCGGGCGTCTACGAGCAGTACTTC

v_call: TRBV4-1
j_call: TRBJ1-3
d_call: TRBD1
cdr3_length: 16
clone_size: -
cdr3_aa: CASSQARDSRRNTIYF
cdr3_nt: TGCGCCAGCAGCCAAGCTAGGGACAGCAGAAGAAACACCATATATTTT

v_call: TRBV14
j_call: TRBJ2-3
d_call: TRBD2
cdr3_length: 17
clone_size: -
cdr3_aa: CASSPPRTSGRADTQYF
cdr3_nt: TGTGCCAGCAGCCCTCCTCGGACTAGCGGGAGGGCGGATACGCAGTATTTT

v_call: TRBV5-1
j_call: TRBJ2-3
d_call: TRBD2
cdr3_length: 16
clone_size: -
cdr3_aa: CASSPGTSGRTDTQYF
cdr3_nt: TGCGCCAGCAGCCCCGGGACTAGCGGCCGGACAGATACGCAGTATTTT

v_call: TRBV5-5
j_call: TRBJ1-4
d_call: -
cdr3_length: 15
clone_size: -
cdr3_aa: CASSWAPGGNEKLFF
cdr3_nt: TGTGCCAGCAGCTGGGCACCGGGAGGGAATGAAAAACTGTTTTTT

v_call: TRBV19
j_call: TRBJ1-5
d_call: TRBD1
cdr3_length: 16
clone_size: -
cdr3_aa: CASTWTGTAGNQPQHF
cdr3_nt: TGTGCCAGTACATGGACAGGGACAGCCGGTAATCAGCCCCAGCATTTT

v_call: TRBV6-5
j_call: TRBJ2-2
d_call: -
cdr3_length: 14
clone_size: -
cdr3_aa: CASSSPSGTGELFF
cdr3_nt: TGTGCCAGCAGTTCCCCCTCAGGGACCGGGGAGCTGTTTTTT

v_call: TRBV6-5
j_call: TRBJ1-1
d_call: TRBD1
cdr3_length: 14
clone_size: -
cdr3_aa: CASSSTGGITEAFF
cdr3_nt: TGTGCCAGCAGTTCTACAGGGGGCATCACTGAAGCTTTCTTT

v_call: TRBV7-2
j_call: TRBJ1-6
d_call: TRBD1
cdr3_length: 14
clone_size: -
cdr3_aa: CASSKRQGDSPLHF
cdr3_nt: TGTGCCAGCAGCAAACGACAGGGAGATTCACCCCTCCACTTT

v_call: TRBV14
j_call: TRBJ2-7
d_call: -
cdr3_length: 15
clone_size: once
cdr3_aa: CASSHNGGVTYEQYF
cdr3_nt: TGTGCCAGCAGCCACAATGGGGGCGTCACGTACGAGCAGTACTTC

v_call: TRBV5-1
j_call: TRBJ1-1
d_call: -
cdr3_length: 14
clone_size: few
cdr3_aa: CASSPPTRGTEAFF
cdr3_nt: TGCGCCAGCAGCCCTCCGACTAGGGGCACTGAAGCTTTCTTT

v_call: TRBV3-1/TRBV3-2
j_call: TRBJ1-2
d_call: -
cdr3_length: 12
clone_size: -
cdr3_aa: CASSQGRGGYTF
cdr3_nt: TGTGCCAGCAGCCAAGGCCGAGGGGGCTACACCTTC

v_call: TRBV30
j_call: TRBJ2-3
d_call: TRBD2
cdr3_length: 16
clone_size: once
cdr3_aa: CAWSVGLAGTTDTQYF
cdr3_nt: TGTGCCTGGAGTGTTGGGCTAGCGGGGACCACAGATACGCAGTATTTT

v_call: TRBV25-1
j_call: TRBJ1-5
d_call: -
cdr3_length: 11
clone_size: -
cdr3_aa: CAGPGDQPQHF
cdr3_nt: TGTGCCGGGCCCGGGGATCAGCCCCAGCATTTT

v_call: TRBV11-1
j_call: TRBJ2-7
d_call: -
cdr3_length: 14
clone_size: -
cdr3_aa: CASSTYGLGVEQYF
cdr3_nt: TGTGCCAGCAGCACCTACGGTCTCGGGGTGGAGCAGTACTTC

v_call: TRBV7-2
j_call: TRBJ1-6
d_call: -
cdr3_length: 18
clone_size: -
cdr3_aa: CASSLVVGRENYNSPLHF
cdr3_nt: TGTGCCAGCAGCTTAGTTGTGGGGAGGGAAAACTATAATTCACCCCTCCACTTT

v_call: TRBV6-5
j_call: TRBJ2-7
d_call: TRBD1
cdr3_length: 15
clone_size: -
cdr3_aa: CASSPGTGFSYEQYF
cdr3_nt: TGTGCCAGCAGTCCCGGGACAGGGTTCTCCTACGAGCAGTACTTC

v_call: TRBV6-5
j_call: TRBJ2-7
d_call: -
cdr3_length: 16
clone_size: -
cdr3_aa: CASIHSATPPVEEQYF
cdr3_nt: TGTGCCAGCATTCACTCGGCGACACCGCCCGTGGAAGAGCAGTACTTC

v_call: TRBV6-5
j_call: TRBJ1-2
d_call: TRBD1
cdr3_length: 13
clone_size: -
cdr3_aa: CASSYRGRNGYTF
cdr3_nt: TGTGCCAGCAGTTACAGGGGGCGCAATGGCTACACCTTC

v_call: TRBV7-2
j_call: TRBJ2-7
d_call: -
cdr3_length: 11
clone_size: -
cdr3_aa: CASSSYYEQYF
cdr3_nt: TGTGCCAGCAGCTCCTACTACGAGCAGTACTTC

v_call: TRBV6-5
j_call: TRBJ1-4
d_call: TRBD1
cdr3_length: 13
clone_size: -
cdr3_aa: CASWGQGDEKLFF
cdr3_nt: TGTGCCAGCTGGGGACAGGGGGATGAAAAACTGTTTTTT

v_call: TRBV11-2
j_call: TRBJ2-7
d_call: TRBD2
cdr3_length: 16
clone_size: once
cdr3_aa: CASSGPGTSVPYEQYF
cdr3_nt: TGTGCCAGCAGCGGTCCCGGGACTAGCGTCCCCTACGAGCAGTACTTC

v_call: TRBV11-3
j_call: TRBJ2-7
d_call: TRBD1
cdr3_length: 15
clone_size: -
cdr3_aa: CASSEQGSSAYEQYF
cdr3_nt: TGTGCCAGCAGCGAACAGGGGTCTTCGGCCTACGAGCAGTACTTC

v_call: TRBV10-3
j_call: TRBJ1-1
d_call: TRBD1
cdr3_length: 15
clone_size: once
cdr3_aa: CAISEGGQTNTEAFF
cdr3_nt: TGTGCCATCAGTGAGGGGGGACAGACGAACACTGAAGCTTTCTTT

v_call: TRBV7-2
j_call: TRBJ1-3
d_call: -
cdr3_length: 14
clone_size: few
cdr3_aa: CASSLVGAGVAIYF
cdr3_nt: TGTGCCAGCAGCCTAGTGGGGGCAGGGGTCGCCATATATTTT

v_call: TRBV4-3
j_call: TRBJ1-2
d_call: -
cdr3_length: 14
clone_size: once
cdr3_aa: CASSPQGNPYGYTF
cdr3_nt: TGCGCCAGCAGCCCACAGGGAAATCCCTATGGCTACACCTTC

v_call: TRBV27
j_call: TRBJ1-2
d_call: -
cdr3_length: 15
clone_size: -
cdr3_aa: CASFKASGGLDGYTF
cdr3_nt: TGTGCCAGCTTTAAGGCAAGCGGGGGCCTGGATGGCTACACCTTC

v_call: TRBV3-1/TRBV3-2
j_call: TRBJ1-1
d_call: -
cdr3_length: 16
clone_size: few
cdr3_aa: CASSQVQVQANTEAFF
cdr3_nt: TGTGCCAGCAGCCAAGTTCAAGTACAGGCGAACACTGAAGCTTTCTTT

v_call: TRBV6-5
j_call: TRBJ1-1
d_call: -
cdr3_length: 13
clone_size: once
cdr3_aa: CASRRGLNTEAFF
cdr3_nt: TGTGCCAGCAGAAGGGGCTTGAACACTGAAGCTTTCTTT

v_call: TRBV9
j_call: TRBJ1-2
d_call: TRBD1
cdr3_length: 14
clone_size: -
cdr3_aa: CASSGSTGVYGYTF
cdr3_nt: TGTGCCAGCAGCGGATCGACAGGGGTCTATGGCTACACCTTC

v_call: TRBV27
j_call: TRBJ2-1
d_call: -
cdr3_length: 13
clone_size: -
cdr3_aa: CASSLSAGNEQFF
cdr3_nt: TGTGCCAGCAGTTTATCTGCGGGGAATGAGCAGTTCTTC

v_call: TRBV9
j_call: TRBJ1-6
d_call: TRBD1
cdr3_length: 14
clone_size: -
cdr3_aa: CASSLRDSNSPLHF
cdr3_nt: TGTGCCAGCAGCCTCCGGGACAGTAATTCACCCCTCCACTTT

v_call: TRBV3-1/TRBV3-2
j_call: TRBJ2-7
d_call: -
cdr3_length: 16
clone_size: -
cdr3_aa: CASSQSLGQSTYEQYF
cdr3_nt: TGTGCCAGCAGCCAATCACTCGGACAGAGCACCTACGAGCAGTACTTC

v_call: TRBV30
j_call: TRBJ2-3
d_call: TRBD2
cdr3_length: 18
clone_size: -
cdr3_aa: CAWSVLAGFSRGTDTQYF
cdr3_nt: TGTGCCTGGAGTGTACTAGCGGGGTTCTCACGGGGCACAGATACGCAGTATTTT